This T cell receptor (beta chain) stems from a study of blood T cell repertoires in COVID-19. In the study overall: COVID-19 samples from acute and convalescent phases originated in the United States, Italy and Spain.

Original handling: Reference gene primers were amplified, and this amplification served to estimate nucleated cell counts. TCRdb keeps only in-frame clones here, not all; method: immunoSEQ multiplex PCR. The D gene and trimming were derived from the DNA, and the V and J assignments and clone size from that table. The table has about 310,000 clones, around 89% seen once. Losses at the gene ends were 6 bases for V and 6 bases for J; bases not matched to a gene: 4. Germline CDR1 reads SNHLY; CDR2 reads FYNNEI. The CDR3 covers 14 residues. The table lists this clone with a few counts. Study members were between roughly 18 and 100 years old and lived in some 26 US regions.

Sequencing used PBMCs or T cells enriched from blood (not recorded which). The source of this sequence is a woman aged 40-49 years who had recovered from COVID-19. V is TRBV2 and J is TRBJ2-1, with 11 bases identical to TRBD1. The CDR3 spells CASRGQGVRNEQFF. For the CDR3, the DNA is TGTGCCAGCAGGGGACAGGGGGTACGCAATGAGCAGTTCTTC.